These T cell receptor beta chains were read from a single sample in a study of blood T cell repertoires in COVID-19. Clones were sequenced by immunoSEQ multiplex PCR, and TCRdb holds only the in-frame ones, with some missing. The sample lists roughly 370,000 clones; approximately 87% were seen once. The sample was PBMCs or T cells enriched from blood (not recorded which). These TCRs come from a woman aged 50 to 60 who had recovered from COVID-19. Both conserved end residues are part of each CDR3. The order of the fields is V gene, D gene, clone size, CDR3 length, J gene, CDR3 protein, CDR3 DNA. D genes are given only for firm matches. For some rows the clone size is stated as once, few or many, or as a class when expanded; others skip it.

TRBV6-2/TRBV6-3	TRBD1	-	18	TRBJ2-7	CASSYSRSSRTGAYEQYF	TGTGCCAGCAGTTACTCGAGATCCTCTCGGACAGGGGCCTACGAGCAGTACTTC
TRBV2	-	-	14	TRBJ1-1	CASKIQGDNTEAFF	TGTGCCAGCAAGATACAGGGTGATAACACTGAAGCTTTCTTT
TRBV3-1/TRBV3-2	-	-	15	TRBJ2-5	CASNKPGVGEETQYF	TGTGCCAGCAACAAACCAGGGGTGGGGGAAGAGACCCAGTACTTC
TRBV19	TRBD1	-	14	TRBJ1-2	CASKPGQGNYGYTF	TGTGCCAGTAAACCGGGACAGGGTAACTATGGCTACACCTTC
TRBV4-2	-	-	13	TRBJ1-5	CASSQDTASPQHF	TGTGCCAGCAGCCAAGATACAGCCTCGCCCCAGCATTTT
TRBV7-9	-	-	15	TRBJ1-6	CASSLGAGPESPLHF	TGTGCCAGCAGCTTAGGGGCAGGGCCTGAGTCACCCCTCCACTTT
TRBV20-1	TRBD2	-	13	TRBJ2-4	CSASGGGKNIQYF	TGCAGTGCTAGTGGCGGGGGAAAAAACATTCAGTACTTC
TRBV10-3	-	-	13	TRBJ1-1	CAIRPQENTEAFF	TGTGCCATCAGGCCACAGGAGAACACTGAAGCTTTCTTT
TRBV14	TRBD1	-	15	TRBJ2-1	CASSQGQPYYNEQFF	TGTGCCAGCAGCCAGGGACAGCCCTACTACAATGAGCAGTTCTTC
TRBV5-4	TRBD2	once	17	TRBJ2-1	CASSASGTSGGVSEQFF	TGTGCCAGCAGCGCATCCGGGACTAGCGGGGGGGTTAGTGAGCAGTTCTTC
TRBV5-1	-	-	14	TRBJ2-7	CASSLGVAEGEQYF	TGCGCCAGCAGCTTGGGGGTAGCGGAGGGCGAGCAGTACTTC
TRBV18	TRBD1	-	14	TRBJ1-6	CASSATGDNSPLHF	TGTGCCAGCTCGGCTACAGGGGATAATTCACCCCTCCACTTT
TRBV27	-	-	15	TRBJ1-5	CASSWGGDGNQPQHF	TGTGCCAGCAGTTGGGGGGGGGATGGCAATCAGCCCCAGCATTTT
TRBV30	TRBD1	-	15	TRBJ1-6	CAWSAQGAYNSPLHF	TGTGCCTGGAGTGCCCAGGGGGCCTATAATTCACCCCTCCACTTT
TRBV15	-	-	17	TRBJ2-3	CATSRDPVTVSTDTQYF	TGTGCCACCAGCAGAGATCCGGTGACTGTGAGCACAGATACGCAGTATTTT
TRBV5-1	TRBD1	-	15	TRBJ1-1	CASSLVDREAAEAFF	TGCGCCAGCAGCTTGGTTGACAGGGAAGCGGCTGAAGCTTTCTTT
TRBV20-1	TRBD1	-	15	TRBJ1-6	CSASDPGQVNSPLHF	TGCAGTGCTAGTGATCCGGGACAGGTGAATTCACCCCTCCACTTT
TRBV7-2	TRBD1	once	13	TRBJ1-1	CASSLGQGARAFF	TGTGCCAGCAGCCTAGGACAGGGGGCGCGAGCTTTCTTT
TRBV19	-	-	19	TRBJ1-4	CASSIATGLGAELSGKLFF	TGTGCCAGTAGTATAGCAACCGGCCTTGGAGCAGAGCTTTCGGGAAAACTGTTTTTT
TRBV10-3	-	-	15	TRBJ1-2	CAIREGVQGNYGYTF	TGTGCCATCAGAGAGGGGGTCCAGGGCAACTATGGCTACACCTTC
TRBV3-1/TRBV3-2	-	-	14	TRBJ1-3	CASSYRVSGNTIYF	TGTGCCAGCAGTTACCGGGTATCTGGAAACACCATATATTTT
TRBV9	-	-	15	TRBJ2-2	CASSVGGAYTGELFF	TGTGCCAGCAGCGTAGGGGGCGCGTACACCGGGGAGCTGTTTTTT
TRBV5-1	-	-	15	TRBJ2-7	CASSPWGPVSYEQYF	TGCGCCAGCAGCCCTTGGGGGCCAGTCTCCTACGAGCAGTACTTC
TRBV20-1	-	-	11	TRBJ2-3	CSARPSDTQYF	TGCAGTGCTAGACCTTCAGATACGCAGTATTTT
TRBV6-1	TRBD1	-	18	TRBJ1-6	CASSDQGGTGGFNSPLHF	TGTGCCAGCAGTGACCAAGGAGGGACAGGGGGCTTCAATTCACCCCTCCACTTT
TRBV5-1	TRBD1	-	15	TRBJ2-7	CASKPGQGAMYEQYF	TGCGCCAGCAAACCGGGACAGGGGGCGATGTACGAGCAGTACTTC
TRBV7-2	-	-	14	TRBJ2-7	CASSPGRASDEQYF	TGTGCCAGCAGCCCCGGCAGGGCTTCGGACGAGCAGTACTTC
TRBV24-1	-	-	15	TRBJ1-3	CATSRGLVSGHTIYF	TGTGCCACCAGTCGCGGGCTGGTCAGCGGCCACACCATATATTTT
TRBV7-9	TRBD1	-	14	TRBJ1-4	CASSSTGGNEKLFF	TGTGCCAGCAGCTCGACAGGGGGGAATGAAAAACTGTTTTTT
TRBV28	-	-	12	TRBJ1-1	CASSFAGREAFF	TGTGCCAGCAGTTTCGCGGGGCGAGAAGCTTTCTTT
TRBV30	-	-	13	TRBJ1-2	CAWSGEQGNGYTF	TGTGCCTGGAGTGGGGAACAGGGAAATGGCTACACCTTC
TRBV6-1	-	-	13	TRBJ2-1	CASSEELFNEQFF	TGTGCCAGCAGTGAAGAATTATTCAATGAGCAGTTCTTC
TRBV30	-	-	15	TRBJ1-1	CAWSVVTGGSTEAFF	TGTGCCTGGAGTGTAGTCACGGGGGGCTCAACTGAAGCTTTCTTT
TRBV3-1/TRBV3-2	-	-	11	TRBJ2-5	CASSSRETQYF	TGTGCCAGCAGCTCGCGGGAGACCCAGTACTTC
TRBV5-1	-	-	16	TRBJ2-7	CASSLARGLQSYEQYF	TGCGCCAGCAGCTTGGCTAGGGGCCTCCAGTCGTACGAGCAGTACTTC
TRBV4-1	TRBD1	-	17	TRBJ1-6	CASSQSRGGQGNSPLHF	TGCGCCAGCAGCCAAAGTAGAGGGGGACAGGGAAATTCACCCCTCCACTTT
TRBV7-2	TRBD2	-	16	TRBJ2-3	CASSSPGLARTDTQYF	TGTGCCAGCAGCTCACCGGGACTAGCGAGGACAGATACGCAGTATTTT
TRBV28	TRBD1	-	15	TRBJ1-4	CASRGTGRLLGKLFF	TGTGCCAGCAGGGGGACAGGTCGACTTTTAGGAAAACTGTTTTTT
TRBV6-2/TRBV6-3	-	few	13	TRBJ1-2	CASSYGEADGYTF	TGTGCCAGCAGTTATGGGGAAGCGGATGGCTACACCTTC
TRBV15	-	-	15	TRBJ2-7	CATSRVPRTEEEQYF	TGTGCCACCAGCAGAGTTCCCCGGACAGAAGAAGAGCAGTACTTC
TRBV16	TRBD1	-	14	TRBJ2-7	CASSVRQGAGEQYF	TGTGCCAGCAGCGTACGACAGGGGGCTGGGGAGCAGTACTTC
TRBV10-3	TRBD1	-	13	TRBJ1-2	CATTGQETSGYTF	TGTGCCACCACGGGACAGGAGACGTCTGGCTACACCTTC
TRBV20-1	TRBD1	-	13	TRBJ2-3	CSASRTGLYTQYF	TGCAGTGCTAGTAGGACAGGGCTGTATACGCAGTATTTT
TRBV29-1	-	-	11	TRBJ1-1	CSVEGTPEAFF	TGCAGCGTGGAAGGGACACCCGAAGCTTTCTTT
TRBV5-8	TRBD1	once	17	TRBJ1-4	CASSPLRMTGKSEKLFF	TGTGCCAGCAGCCCACTACGAATGACAGGGAAAAGTGAAAAACTGTTTTTT
TRBV5-1	-	once	16	TRBJ2-7	CASSVRMAQGKNEQYF	TGCGCCAGCAGCGTCCGTATGGCACAGGGAAAAAACGAGCAGTACTTC
TRBV4-2	TRBD1	-	18	TRBJ1-1	CASSHPTGTERMNTEAFF	TGTGCCAGCAGCCATCCCACCGGGACAGAAAGAATGAACACTGAAGCTTTCTTT
TRBV7-9	-	-	14	TRBJ1-1	CASRVRGGDLEAFF	TGTGCCAGCAGGGTAAGAGGGGGGGACCTCGAAGCTTTCTTT
TRBV3-1/TRBV3-2	-	once	16	TRBJ2-1	CASSQERLLQDNEQFF	TGTGCCAGCAGCCAAGAGCGCCTTCTCCAGGACAATGAGCAGTTCTTC
TRBV6-1	TRBD2	-	16	TRBJ2-1	CASSDGGTSKYNEQFF	TGTGCCAGCAGTGACGGCGGGACTAGTAAATACAATGAGCAGTTCTTC
TRBV29-1	TRBD2	-	13	TRBJ2-7	CSVEQAGAYEQYF	TGCAGCGTTGAACAAGCGGGGGCCTACGAGCAGTACTTC
TRBV7-9	-	-	14	TRBJ1-2	CASSFSQGGYGYTF	TGTGCCAGCAGCTTTAGCCAGGGAGGCTATGGCTACACCTTC
TRBV29-1	-	-	14	TRBJ2-3	CSVRGGSSPDTQYF	TGCAGCGTACGAGGGGGATCGAGCCCAGATACGCAGTATTTT
TRBV6-5	-	few	12	TRBJ1-2	CASTAGGYGYTF	TGTGCCAGCACCGCGGGAGGGTATGGCTACACCTTC